This T cell receptor beta chain was recovered during a study of shared clonotypes between healthy human individuals. This clone occurred once. This CDR3 has 15 amino acids. Germline CDR1 is SEHNR and CDR2 is FQNEAQ (reference sequence). The V gene end was trimmed by 8 bases and the J gene end by 1 base; junction bases not matched to a gene: 8. The data were produced by immunoSEQ multiplex PCR, yet TCRdb's version contains in-frame clones alone and is incomplete. The data hold about 2.2 million clones, with just over 90% observed a single time. Naivety among CD8 cells was defined by CD45RO negativity and positive CCR7 selection, thereby excluding terminally differentiated effector memory CD45RA+ cells.

The chain combines TRBV7-9 with TRBJ2-3; 8 nucleotides line up with TRBD1. The sample comprised naive CD8+ T cells from PBMCs. The receptor's source is a man younger than 35 in good health. Some clones in this sample may be carry-over from other donors' samples. CDR3 in amino acids: CASLEGTGGTDTQYF. The CDR3 DNA reads TGTGCCAGCTTGGAAGGGACAGGAGGCACAGATACGCAGTATTTT.